The T cell receptor beta chain described here comes from a study of cytomegalovirus exposure and HLA in healthy donors. Germline CDR1 MDHEN, CDR2 SYDVKM. V lost 7 bases to trimming and J lost 1 base; unmatched junction nucleotides: 10. The CDR3 has 17 amino acids. The study ran its PCR with 60 Vbeta and 13 Jbeta primers. The assay was immunoSEQ multiplex PCR, and TCRdb's table has in-frame clones only and misses some. Here the sample spans 200,000 to 250,000 clones, more than 60% being singletons. Sequencing was carried out using PBMCs. The source of this sequence is a woman aged 55 to 70 in good health and CMV-seropositive. The J gene is TRBJ1-5, the V gene TRBV28; 10 positions agree with TRBD1. CDR3 amino acids: CASTIIGGQGSNQPQHF. In nucleotides, the CDR3 is TGTGCCAGCACTATCATTGGGGGACAGGGGAGCAATCAGCCCCAGCATTTT.